Described below is a single T cell receptor (beta chain) sequence and its context. These data belong to a study of blood T cell repertoires in COVID-19. TCRdb's table, derived via immunoSEQ multiplex PCR, lists solely in-frame clones and lacks some. The top ten hold about 2.5% of the sample, which has approximately 300,000 clones, around 90% seen once. V was shortened by 4 bases and J by 6 bases, with 12 bases between the two germline ends. In germline, CDR1 is MGHDK, CDR2 SYGVNS. The CDR3 extends over 13 amino acids. The sample was peripheral blood. J is TRBJ2-5 and V is TRBV25-1, with D hard to call. The clonotype comes from a man between 18 and 35 years old with active or convalescent COVID-19. The DNA for the CDR3 is TGTGCCAGCAGTGCCAGTGGCATGAAGACCCAGTACTTC. Protein product: CASSASGMKTQYF.